The entry below describes one TCR beta chain. These data are taken from a study of blood T cell repertoires in COVID-19. Study information: Donors in the United States, Italy and Spain gave samples during acute or convalescent COVID-19.

V lost 5 bases to trimming and J lost 1 base, with 15 bases between them. Germline values: CDR1 SGDLS, CDR2 YYNGEE. This CDR3 contains 15 residues. Original handling: Scientists estimated how many nucleated cells there were by amplifying reference gene primers. TCRdb's table, derived via immunoSEQ multiplex PCR, lists solely in-frame clones and lacks some. V, J and clone size are those of that table, while D and trimming were read from the DNA. The repertoire includes under 350,000 clones, 80% to 90% of them detected once, and 8% to 9.5% sits in the top ten. Source material: peripheral blood. This sequence originates from a woman aged 45-59 years who had recovered from COVID-19. The rearrangement links TRBV9 to TRBJ2-5, with D perhaps TRBD2 (6 bases). The CDR3 coding sequence is TGTGCCAGCAGTCCCCTCGCGGGGATCCAAGAGACCCAGTACTTC. This codes for CASSPLAGIQETQYF.